The clone carrying this T cell receptor (beta chain) was seen only once. Recruits, aged roughly 18 to 95 years, lived in 24 US areas. This sample stems from a study of blood T cell repertoires in COVID-19. In the study overall: The origin of the acute and convalescent COVID-19 samples was the United States, Italy and Spain.

Study processing details: Nucleated cell counts were estimated from reference gene primer amplification. Clones were read by immunoSEQ multiplex PCR, and TCRdb kept only the in-frame ones, dropping some. V and J calls plus clone size are reproduced from that table; the DNA served to infer D and trimming. The table lists 150,000 or so clones, roughly 84% of them singletons. Germline loops: CDR1 SGHTA, CDR2 FQGNSA. V was clipped by 7 bases and J by 2 bases; unmatched bases: 8. This CDR3 region has 14 residues. The sequence was obtained from a woman aged 45-65 years who had been exposed to COVID-19. The rearrangement joins TRBV7-2 to TRBJ2-7; TRBD2 matches at 7 bases. Specimen: PBMCs or T cells enriched from blood (not recorded which). The CDR3 reads CASTLGGVTYEQYF. CDR3 coding DNA: TGTGCCAGCACCTTGGGAGGGGTTACCTACGAGCAGTACTTC.